This T cell receptor (beta chain) appears in the sequencing data of a study of graft-versus-host responses after intestinal transplantation. The overall study: Multivisceral, liver-intestinal, or isolated intestinal transplants were given to recipients. Recipients were all induced with anti-thymocyte globulin, then given tacrolimus and steroids for about 3 years.

Processing of graft tissue released intraepithelial and lamina propria lymphocytes. The table came from immunoSEQ multiplex PCR; TCRdb's copy has only in-frame clones and leaves some out. This table has thousands of clones, 68% appearing once. V lost 1 base, J lost 2 bases, and 10 bases lay in between. Germline CDR1 and CDR2: MNHNY and SVGAGI (reference sequence). CDR3 length: 15 residues. The chain is built from TRBV6-6 and TRBJ2-3; the D is unclear. Sample: ileum tissue, taken approximately 55 days after transplant. This receptor was taken from a human patient who received an intestinal transplant, so some T cells may come from the graft donor. The CDR3 reads CASSYYQHYTDTQYF. For the CDR3, the DNA is TGTGCCAGCAGTTACTACCAGCACTACACAGATACGCAGTATTTT.